This TCR beta chain was profiled in a study of blood T cell repertoires in COVID-19. About the study: Collection of acute and convalescent COVID-19 samples took place in the United States, Italy and Spain.

CDR1 and CDR2 (germline): SGHAT, FQNNGV. Between the trimmed V and J ends, which lost 5 bases and 4 bases, there was a span of 15 bases. This CDR3 region has 15 residues. Only in-frame clones appear in the TCRdb table, and some are missing; sequencing was by immunoSEQ multiplex PCR. This table holds 150,000 to 200,000 clones, 75% to 85% found once. This receptor was obtained from a human donor in a cohort sampled during active COVID-19. This chain connects TRBV11-2 to TRBJ1-5; D is perhaps TRBD1 (6 bases). The sample comprised peripheral blood. CDR3: CASSPRGRTNQPQHF. CDR3 bases: TGTGCCAGCAGCCCCAGGGGTCGAACGAATCAGCCCCAGCATTTT.